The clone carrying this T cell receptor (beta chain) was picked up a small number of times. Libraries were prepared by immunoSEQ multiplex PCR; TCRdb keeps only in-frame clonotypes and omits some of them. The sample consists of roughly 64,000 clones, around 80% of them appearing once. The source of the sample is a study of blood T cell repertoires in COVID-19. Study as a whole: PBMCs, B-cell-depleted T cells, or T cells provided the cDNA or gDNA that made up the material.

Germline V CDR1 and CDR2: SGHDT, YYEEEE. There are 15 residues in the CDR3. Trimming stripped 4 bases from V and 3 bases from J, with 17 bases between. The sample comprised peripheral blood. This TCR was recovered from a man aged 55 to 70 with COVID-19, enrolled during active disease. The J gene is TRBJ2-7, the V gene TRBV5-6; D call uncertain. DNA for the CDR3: TGTGCCAGCAGCCCGGCCCCGACTGCTCGCTACGAGCAGTACTTC. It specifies CASSPAPTARYEQYF.